This T cell receptor (beta chain) was observed in a study of CD8 T cells in Susac syndrome (dated by TCRdb to about 2019). Concerning the study at large: Among the sequenced Susac syndrome patients, over five had clinically active disease and eight or nine were in clinical remission. At the time of blood withdrawal, Susac syndrome patients were either therapy-naive, taking corticosteroids (with some also receiving IVIg), or on IVIg alone. CD8+ T cell repertoire clonality was compared between about 12 healthy donors, approximately 14 Susac syndrome patients and 15 multiple sclerosis patients. Repertoire sequencing was used to test whether CD8+ T cell activation and differentiation in Susac syndrome was antigen driven. Broader findings and caveats from the paper: The number of individuals in the TCR sequencing and HLA analysis was recognized as being relatively small. Sixteen Susac-specific public clones were identified in the total CD8+ repertoire, and roughly five Susac-specific public clones were identified in the CD8+ TEMRA repertoire. Clonal expansion was observed in Susac syndrome CD8+ repertoires, with the highest expansion in CD8+ TEMRA cells and greater expansion in clinically active than in remitting patients.

High-throughput TCR beta sequencing profiled peripheral blood CD8+ and CD4+ T cells from healthy donors, Susac syndrome patients and multiple sclerosis patients. Susac syndrome patients met recently defined diagnostic criteria for definite or probable disease. Bulk CD8+ and CD4+ T cells were purified by magnetic negative isolation, while CD8+ TEMRA cells were enriched using FACS. Blood was collected in EDTA tubes and processed within 24 hours, with PBMCs isolated through density gradient centrifugation. PBMCs destined for TCR sequencing were cryopreserved in liquid nitrogen and later thawed in a 37 °C water bath. The sorted or isolated CD4+, CD8+ and CD8+ TEMRA cells reached a purity of at least 90%. The germline V gene gives CDR1 as MDHEN and CDR2 as SYDVKM. Spanning cysteine to phenylalanine, the CDR3 consists of 15 amino acids. CDR3 DNA only is kept here, 45 bases in frame from base 1. V is pared back by 2 bases and J by 6 bases, with 17 bases lying between the germline termini.

RNA was extracted using the RNeasy kit, and roughly 0.45 to 1 ug of the RNA was reverse transcribed with random hexamers. The immunoSEQ multiplex PCR assay, which covers 54 Vbeta and 13 Jbeta segments, was used to amplify TCR beta CDR3 regions. PCR amplification bias was corrected using a synthetic template baseline for primer optimization and computational correction. As for the authors' bioinformatics: Reads were annotated to V, D and J genes according to IMGT and were analyzed with immunoSEQ Analyzer, with only productive sequences retained. Clonality was computed as one minus Shannon entropy normalized by log2 of the number of productive unique sequences. Public and private clones were assessed among the 100 most prevalent clones of each patient and control. Clones were defined as Susac-specific when absent from the healthy and MS cohorts, from fewer than 1,300 published viral clones and from other ImmuneACCESS disease sequences. The raw public reads went through TCRdb reprocessing: fastp at Q25, MiXCR clone calling, in-frame beta chains kept. Rows with one shared CDR3 protein collapse into an entry with the most common genes and DNA. None of the V and J calls come from the authors' own analysis; TCRdb made them. The sample table holds about 140,000 distinct CDR3 sequences, of which 95% were seen once. More than 0.15% of the sample is in the top ten clones.

Notes on this clonotype: Its target antigen remains unknown. No base quality information exists; no much larger clone differs at one position.

The receptor was isolated from a human donor with Susac syndrome. Sequenced: CD8+ T cells from PBMCs. The chain is assembled from TRBV28 and TRBJ2-7, and the D gene may be TRBD2, 5 bases matching. Read as DNA, the sequence is TGTGCCAGCAGTTTACTGGCGGAGGCCAATCGCGAGCAGTACTTC. This sequence encodes CASSLLAEANREQYF.